A single sample gave rise to the 29 T cell receptor beta chains below, sequenced in a study of blood T cells in healthy people across ages. A second PCR of about 6 to 11 cycles used a sample-barcoded 5' primer and a J-beta primer mix. From the 5' RACE reads, TCRdb called clonotypes with MiXCR, one entry per CDR3 protein. Found here are about 590,000 distinct CDR3 sequences, roughly 30% of them singletons; the top ten hold less than 20%. Sequences were obtained from blood. Receptors were obtained from a woman aged 80 or over in good health.

About this clonotype: The junction differs from germline at one of its ends, possibly a read error. The chain has TRBV29-1 and TRBJ2-5; 7 bases map to TRBD2. This CDR3 comprises 13 residues. Germline-derived CDR1 and CDR2 are SQVTM and ANQGSEA. The CDR3 DNA follows: TGCAGCGTCGAAGCTCGGGGGGTAGAGACCCAGTACTTC. It encodes CSVEARGVETQYF.

In its sample, this clonotype was seen a few times. The chain couples TRBV7-9 to TRBJ2-1; tentatively, D is TRBD1 or TRBD2 (7 bases each). CDR3 length: 14 amino acids. The germline V and J ends were trimmed by 1 base and 10 bases, with 14 bases remaining between them. The germline gives CDR1 SEHNR, CDR2 FQNEAQ (reference sequence). CDR3 protein: CASSLVGGTDEQFF. The CDR3 DNA sequence: TGTGCCAGCAGCTTAGTGGGGGGGACAGACGAGCAGTTCTTC.

The chain carries TRBV2 and TRBJ1-1; tentative D call: TRBD1 (6 bases). There are 13 residues in the CDR3. Germline CDR1 and CDR2: SNHLY and FYNNEI. V was shortened by 2 bases and J by 5 bases, with 9 bases between the two germline ends. CDR3: CASSEQGQTEAFF. CDR3 in DNA: TGTGCCAGCAGTGAACAGGGACAAACTGAAGCTTTCTTT.

In the case of this clonotype: Possible read error: a much larger clone is one base away. The V and J genes are TRBV4-1 and TRBJ2-5; 13 positions agree with TRBD2. The DNA end favors TRBJ2-1, so the J call may be wrong. There are 16 residues in the CDR3. Germline V gene sequence: CDR1 MGHRA, CDR2 YSYEKL. The CDR3 region is CASSQDTSGGEETQFF. DNA for the CDR3: TGCGCCAGCAGCCAAGATACTAGCGGGGGGGAAGAGACCCAGTTCTTC.

Ten or more counts support this clonotype. The chain has TRBV20-1 and TRBJ2-7, with 9 bases matching TRBD2. Germline CDR1 reads DFQATT; CDR2 reads SNEGSKA (reference sequence). V lost 5 bases, J lost 2 bases, and 4 bases stayed unmatched. The CDR3 contains 13 residues. The CDR3 nucleotides are TGCAGTGCTGGGGCGGGGGGGGCCTACGAGCAGTACTTC. Translation: CSAGAGGAYEQYF.

The chain is built from TRBV9 and TRBJ1-6, with TRBD1 as a possible D gene (6 bases). The CDR3 totals 16 residues. The germline gives CDR1 SGDLS, CDR2 YYNGEE. Trimming removed 3 bases at V and 4 bases at J, with 14 bases between. The CDR3 region has the DNA TGTGCCAGCAGCGCCACAGGGAGGACTTATAATTCACCCCTCCACTTT. Protein product: CASSATGRTYNSPLHF.

CDR3 sequence reads: CASSLVGGQGGEQFF. Written as DNA, the CDR3 is TGTGCCAGCAGCTTAGTAGGGGGGCAAGGGGGTGAGCAGTTCTTC. The V call is TRBV11-2, the J call TRBJ2-1; D might be TRBD1 or TRBD2, each matching 6 bases. This CDR3 has 15 residues. The germline V gene encodes CDR1 SGHAT and CDR2 FQNNGV. The V end was cut by 1 base, the J end by 9 bases, with 16 bases between.

V and J are TRBV7-6 and TRBJ2-3, with 15 nucleotides matching TRBD2. The CDR3 is 22 residues long. After removal of 0 bases from V and 0 bases from J, the junction contained 13 bases not matched to a gene. Germline loops: CDR1 SGHVS, CDR2 FNYEAQ. The CDR3 loop is CASSLAPPGTSGGFASTDTQYF. CDR3 coding DNA: TGTGCCAGCAGCTTAGCCCCCCCCGGGACTAGCGGGGGGTTTGCTAGCACAGATACGCAGTATTTT.

This clonotype occurred many times. J is TRBJ1-6 and V is TRBV12-3 or TRBV12-4, with D unresolved. V dropped 6 bases and J dropped 0 bases, with 9 bases sitting between them. The CDR3 sequence is 15 residues long. CDR3 sequence (DNA): TGTGCCAGCAGCCTGTCGGGCTCCTATAATTCACCCCTCCACTTT. It is translated as CASSLSGSYNSPLHF.

With respect to this clonotype: It may be a read error: a sequence one base away is much more abundant. This rearrangement joins TRBV10-3 to TRBJ1-2; the match to TRBD1 covers 7 bases. The ends lost 10 bases at V and 9 bases at J; junction bases unmatched: 14. The germline CDR1 and CDR2 sequences are ENHRY and SYGVKD. The CDR3 has 13 residues. The CDR3 nucleotides read TGTGCCACCGACTTGACAGGGAATTCTAGCTACACCTTC. Its translation is CATDLTGNSSYTF.

In regard to this clonotype: Possible read error: a much larger clone is one base away. CDR3 coding DNA: TGTGCCAGCAGCTGGGAGCGGGGGGCAGATACGCAGTATTTT. It translates to CASSWERGADTQYF. V usage is TRBV7-9 and J usage is TRBJ2-3; 9 nucleotides match TRBD2. V shed 4 bases, J shed 4 bases, and the junction held 3 bases outside the gene matches. This CDR3 comprises 14 residues. Germline loops: CDR1 SEHNR, CDR2 FQNEAQ (reference sequence).

This clonotype showed up many times. The rearrangement links TRBV7-2 to TRBJ1-1, with D tentatively TRBD1 (6 bases). Trimming pared 6 bases from V and 4 bases from J, leaving 15 bases between. CDR3 length equals 14 residues. Looked up from germline, CDR1 is SGHTA and CDR2 is FQGNSA. The DNA for the CDR3 is TGTGCCAGCAGAAGACCAGGGGAAGGCACTGAAGCTTTCTTT. The encoded protein is CASRRPGEGTEAFF. The full variable domain, in which reference TRBV7-2 and TRBJ1-1 provide the parts outside the CDR3, is GAGVSQSPSNKVTEKGKDVELRCDPISGHTALYWYRQSLGQGLEFLIYFQGNSAPDKSGLPSDRFSAERTGGSVSTLTIQRTQQEDSAVYLCASRRPGEGTEAFFGQGTRLTVV.

This clonotype was picked up many times. This rearrangement joins TRBV6-4 to TRBJ2-1; D is perhaps TRBD1 (7 bases). V shed 2 bases and J shed 4 bases, with 24 bases lying between them. CDR3 size: 19 residues. Looked up from germline, CDR1 is MRHNA and CDR2 is SNTAGT. CDR3 bases: TGTGCCAGCAGTGACCGGGCAGGGGGAGGTCTGGCCCCTTACAATGAGCAGTTCTTC. Amino acids: CASSDRAGGGLAPYNEQFF.

This clonotype was seen a handful of times. The chain links TRBV7-2 to TRBJ2-1, with a weak D call TRBD1 (6 bases). Trimming shortened V by 4 bases and J by 7 bases, and 11 bases separated the two germline ends. Per germline, CDR1 SGHTA and CDR2 FQGNSA. CDR3 length: 13 amino acids. Here the CDR3 DNA reads TGTGCCAGCAGCTCCGAGAGGGGGAATGAGCAGTTCTTC. This codes for CASSSERGNEQFF.

About this clonotype itself: A much larger clone differs by one base, so this may be a read error. This chain uses TRBV12-3 or TRBV12-4 with TRBJ2-7; D is uncertain. The CDR3 is made up of 14 amino acids. The ends were cut back, 3 bases at V and 7 bases at J, with 16 bases in the middle. This CDR3 reads CASSFTGPHNEQYF. The CDR3 nucleotides read TGTGCCAGCAGTTTTACGGGTCCGCACAATGAGCAGTACTTC.

This clonotype was seen only a few times. This rearrangement joins TRBV7-2 to TRBJ1-5; weak D call: TRBD1 (5 bases). CDR3 length equals 15 residues. Deletions cut 5 bases from V and 1 base from J, with 12 bases between. The germline V gene has CDR1 SGHTA and CDR2 FQGNSA. CDR3 nucleotides: TGTGCCAGCAGCCTGTGGGACGGGAGCAATCAGCCCCAGCATTTT. Encoded protein: CASSLWDGSNQPQHF.

This clonotype was observed many times. The chain recombines TRBV20-1 with TRBJ2-7, with a possible D match to TRBD1 (5 bases). CDR1 is DFQATT, CDR2 SNEGSKA, per germline (reference sequence). This CDR3 comprises 15 residues. V lost 0 bases, J lost 2 bases, and 14 bases lay in between. The CDR3 bases are TGCAGTGCTAGAGATCGGGCAGGGTTCCCCTACGAGCAGTACTTC. Amino acids: CSARDRAGFPYEQYF.

The sample holds a few counts of this clonotype. The DNA for the CDR3 is TGTGCCAGCACCCCGGGGAGCGAGTTGTACCAAGAGACCCAGTTCTTC. Its translation: CASTPGSELYQETQFF. V and J are TRBV6-2 or TRBV6-3 and TRBJ2-5; D may be TRBD2 (5 bases). The J call is doubtful: the DNA matches TRBJ2-1 better. This CDR3 is built from 16 residues. Looked up from germline, CDR1 is MNHEY and CDR2 is SVGEGT.

For this clonotype: It may be a read error: a sequence one base away is much more abundant. This chain joins TRBV7-3 and TRBJ2-7, with D possibly TRBD2 on 7 matching bases. The length of the CDR3 is 16 residues. Germline V gene sequence: CDR1 SGHTA, CDR2 FQGTGA. Trimming left V 1 base short and J 7 bases short, with 20 bases between. The CDR3 DNA follows: TGTGCCAGCAGCTTAAACGGCGGGGGCGGTTACAATGAGCAGTACTTC. Its protein product is CASSLNGGGGYNEQYF.

Many counts were recorded for this clonotype. This chain's CDR3 is CAISAQLAGGQINEQYF. The CDR3 nucleotides read TGTGCCATCAGTGCTCAACTAGCGGGGGGGCAAATCAACGAGCAGTACTTC. The genes are TRBV10-3 and TRBJ2-4, with 13 bases matching TRBD2. The DNA matches TRBJ2-7 better at its end, which makes the J call doubtful. The CDR3 consists of 17 residues. CDR1 is ENHRY and CDR2 is SYGVKD in the germline V gene.

Comment on this clonotype: With a much larger clone just one base away, this may be a read error. The gene calls are TRBV20-1 and TRBJ1-1, with D unclear. The CDR3 has 14 amino acids. V shed 0 bases and J shed 3 bases, with 11 bases lying between them. CDR1 and CDR2 from the germline V gene are DFQATT and SNEGSKA (reference sequence). The DNA for the CDR3 is TGCAGTGCTAGAGATCTTGGGAAGCACACTGAAGCTTTCTTT. Translation: CSARDLGKHTEAFF.

This clonotype appeared a few times. J is TRBJ1-5 and V is TRBV21-1; the DNA was not used to check the table's D call, TRBD1. TRBV21-1 is described as a pseudogene. The CDR3 consists of 16 residues. The CDR3 is CASSKGPRGLHQPQHF. The CDR3 nucleotides are TGTGCCAGCAGCAAAGGGCCCAGGGGGCTCCATCAGCCCCAGCATTTT.

The table lists this clonotype with a few counts. The chain employs TRBV12-3 or TRBV12-4 and TRBJ1-5; D might be TRBD1 (5 bases). Trimming pared 4 bases from V and 4 bases from J, leaving 11 bases between. The CDR3 loop spans 14 amino acids. CDR3 coding DNA: TGTGCCAGCAGTTGTCGGGCAGGGAATCAGCCCCAGCATTTT. Its protein is CASSCRAGNQPQHF.

V and J are TRBV6-2 or TRBV6-3 and TRBJ2-7, with 11 bases matching TRBD2. This CDR3 has 17 residues. From germline, CDR1 is MNHEY and CDR2 SVGEGT. The V gene end was trimmed by 6 bases and the J gene end by 1 base; junction bases not matched to a gene: 11. CDR3 DNA: TGTGCCAGCAGCCCCTCTATACTAGCGGGGGTGTCCTACGAGCAGTACTTC. It encodes CASSPSILAGVSYEQYF.

As to this clonotype: A much bigger clone sits one base away, suggesting this may be a read error. The chain joins TRBV7-9 to TRBJ2-3; tentatively, D is TRBD1 (5 bases). The CDR3 runs to 16 residues. Per germline, CDR1 SEHNR and CDR2 FQNEAQ (reference sequence). V gave up 5 bases and J gave up 0 bases, with 15 bases separating them. The DNA for the CDR3 is TGTGCCAGCAGCCCGTCGACAGTCCTTAGCACAGATACGCAGTATTTT. Translating gives CASSPSTVLSTDTQYF.

A note on this clonotype: The germline gene is not matched at one end of the junction; a read error may be the cause. This chain joins TRBV4-1 and TRBJ2-3; 8 nucleotides align to TRBD1. The CDR3 spans 15 residues. The germline gives CDR1 MGHRA, CDR2 YSYEKL. CDR3: CASSSGQVKADAQYF. For the CDR3, the DNA is TGCGCCAGCAGCTCGGGACAGGTGAAGGCAGATGCGCAGTATTTT.

Many counts were recorded for this clonotype. The chain recombines TRBV6-1 with TRBJ2-5; TRBD1 aligns across 8 bases. Germline V CDR1 and CDR2: MNHNS, SASEGT. The CDR3 has 16 amino acids. Losses at the gene ends were 4 bases for V and 5 bases for J; bases not matched to a gene: 12. CDR3 bases: TGTGCCAGCAGTGGCCGGGACAGGCTCCTCGGGGAGACCCAGTACTTC. Its protein product is CASSGRDRLLGETQYF.

As concerns this clonotype: An end of the junction does not agree with germline; a read error may underlie this. This chain uses TRBV29-1 with TRBJ2-1, with 14 bases fitting TRBD2. The CDR3 loop spans 16 amino acids. Per germline, CDR1 SQVTM and CDR2 ANQGSEA. CDR3 sequence: CSATGLAGVKLNVQFF. DNA for the CDR3: TGCAGCGCCACGGGACTAGCGGGGGTTAAGTTGAATGTGCAGTTCTTC.

V gene TRBV18 combines with J gene TRBJ2-7, with D tentatively TRBD1 (5 bases). V shed 6 bases and J shed 6 bases, with 18 bases lying between them. Germline-derived CDR1 and CDR2 are KGHSH and LQKENI. The CDR3 covers 14 residues. The CDR3 protein is CASSPRVVTGEQYF. Written as DNA, the CDR3 is TGTGCCAGCTCCCCCAGGGTCGTTACGGGCGAGCAGTACTTC. The complete variable domain, with remaining parts taken from reference TRBV18 and TRBJ2-7, reads NAGVMQNPRHLVRRRGQEARLRCSPMKGHSHVYWYRQLPEEGLKFMVYLQKENIIDESGMPKERFSAEFPKEGPSILRIQQVVRGDSAAYFCASSPRVVTGEQYFGPGTRLTVT.